Listed below are T cell receptor beta chains from one sample, sequenced in a study of T-cell memory formation after mild COVID-19. One entry per CDR3 protein, called by TCRdb with MiXCR from the 5' RACE reads. The data contain around 340,000 distinct CDR3 sequences, under 15% of them singletons. The sequencing input was PBMCs or a T cell subset sorted from them (not recorded which). These receptors came from a man between 18 and 29 years old who had mild COVID-19 (a few samples of this study predate the infection). Cell type and time point are not known. Both conserved end residues are part of each CDR3. A D gene is named only where the DNA matches it firmly. Where a row states a size, it is once, few, many or the class of an expanded clone; other rows omit it.

D gene	clone size	V gene	J gene	CDR3 DNA	CDR3 protein
NA	few	TRBV2	TRBJ2-2	TGTGCCAGCACTACGGAGGGGAAGAACACCGGGGAGCTGTTTTTT	CASTTEGKNTGELFF
NA	NA	TRBV24-1	TRBJ2-1	TGTGCCACCAGTGAGGACGGACACGAGCAGTTCTTC	CATSEDGHEQFF
NA	few	TRBV9	TRBJ2-3	TGTGCCAGCGCAATGTGGCAGAGCACAGATACGCAGTATTTT	CASAMWQSTDTQYF
NA	NA	TRBV6-2/TRBV6-3	TRBJ2-1	TGTGCCAGCAGTTACCGGCCCTCGGGGGTCTATGAGCAGTTCTTC	CASSYRPSGVYEQFF
TRBD1	NA	TRBV25-1	TRBJ2-1	TGTGCCAGCACCCCACCGGGACAGGGCCGCAATGAGCAGTTCTTC	CASTPPGQGRNEQFF
NA	NA	TRBV4-2	TRBJ1-2	TGTGCCAGCAGCCGCTCACAGGGCCGGAGGGGCTACACCTTC	CASSRSQGRRGYTF
NA	NA	TRBV7-2	TRBJ2-3	TGTGCCAGCAGCCAGAGGGCGGGCAGGGTACGAGATACGCAGTATTTT	CASSQRAGRVRDTQYF
NA	NA	TRBV27	TRBJ2-2	TGTGCCAGCAAGCAGGGTACGAGCACCGGGGAGCTGTTTTTT	CASKQGTSTGELFF
NA	few	TRBV30	TRBJ2-1	TGTGCCTGGAGTGTCAGACCAGGGGATGAGCAGTTCTTC	CAWSVRPGDEQFF
NA	few	TRBV12-3/TRBV12-4	TRBJ2-2	TGTGCCAGCAGTCCTCTGATGGGCACCGGGGAGCTGTTTTTT	CASSPLMGTGELFF
NA	many	TRBV19	TRBJ1-1	TGTGCCAGTAGTTGGGTGGCGAACACTGAAGCTTTCTTT	CASSWVANTEAFF
TRBD1	few	TRBV30	TRBJ1-3	TGTGCCTGGGACAGGGTAGAGGATGGAAACACCATATATTTT	CAWDRVEDGNTIYF
NA	NA	TRBV6-5	TRBJ1-5	TGTGCCACGGCCCGGGGTTTGAGCAATCAGCCCCAGCATTTT	CATARGLSNQPQHF
NA	NA	TRBV25-1	TRBJ2-3	TGTGCCAGCAGTGAGGGCGGAGGGACCTTCTACACAGATACGCAGTATTTT	CASSEGGGTFYTDTQYF
TRBD1	few	TRBV11-2	TRBJ1-2	TGTGCCAGCAGCTCGCTAACGGACAGGCCAGGCTACACCTTC	CASSSLTDRPGYTF
NA	few	TRBV6-2/TRBV6-3	TRBJ1-6	TGTGCCAGCAGTTCGGGCCTCCCTCGAGCGTCACCCCTCCACTTT	CASSSGLPRASPLHF
NA	few	TRBV6-5	TRBJ1-6	TGTGCCAGCAGTTACTCGATAGCAGGGGATTCACCCCTCCACTTT	CASSYSIAGDSPLHF
NA	many	TRBV30	TRBJ2-2	TGTGCCTGGAGTGCGGCTCCGGAGTCCGGGGAGCTGTTTTTT	CAWSAAPESGELFF
NA	few	TRBV18	TRBJ1-1	TGTGCCAGCTCTTCGGATATGAACACTGAAGCTTTCTTT	CASSSDMNTEAFF
TRBD2	NA	TRBV25-1	TRBJ2-3	TGTGCCAGTTGGGGAGGGAGTTTCAGCACAGATACGCAGTATTTT	CASWGGSFSTDTQYF
TRBD2	NA	TRBV27	TRBJ2-1	TGTGCCAGCAGTCCGCTAGCGGGGGGCGCTGAACACGAGCAGTTCTTC	CASSPLAGGAEHEQFF
TRBD2	NA	TRBV6-4	TRBJ2-1	TGTGCCAGCAGTGACTGGGGGGCTAGCGGGGTCGATGAGCAGTTCTTC	CASSDWGASGVDEQFF
NA	few	TRBV20-1	TRBJ1-2	TGCAGTGCTAGAGTGGCGGTGAAGAGAAAATATGGCTACACCTTC	CSARVAVKRKYGYTF
NA	NA	TRBV29-1	TRBJ2-1	TGCGGAGCCTTGGACCCCTACAATGAGCAGTTCTTC	CGALDPYNEQFF
TRBD1	many	TRBV7-3	TRBJ2-2	TGTGCCAGCGGTATCGACAGGGTGCCCGGGGAGCTGTTTTTT	CASGIDRVPGELFF
NA	NA	TRBV7-2	TRBJ1-4	TGTGCCAGCAGGCAACAGGGTTCTAATGAAAAACTGTTTTTT	CASRQQGSNEKLFF
NA	few	TRBV4-2	TRBJ1-3	TGTGCCAGCAGCCCGGGCGGTGGACCAGGGAGCTCTGGAAACACCATATATTTT	CASSPGGGPGSSGNTIYF
TRBD1	few	TRBV25-1	TRBJ2-1	TGTGCCAGCAGTGTTCCCGACAGGGCTTTTAATGAGCAGTTCTTC	CASSVPDRAFNEQFF
NA	NA	TRBV28	TRBJ1-5	TGTGCCAGCAGTTTCAGGTTGCGGCCCCAGCATTTT	CASSFRLRPQHF
NA	NA	TRBV6-6	TRBJ1-4	TGTGCCAGCAGTTACGGGGATACTAATGAAAAACTGTTTTTT	CASSYGDTNEKLFF
TRBD2	few	TRBV9	TRBJ2-3	TGTGCCAGCAGCCAAACGGGGGGGCCAGATACGCAGTATTTT	CASSQTGGPDTQYF
NA	few	TRBV7-9	TRBJ1-4	TGTGCCAGCAGCTTGACTGATCCAAGTGAAAAACTGTTTTTT	CASSLTDPSEKLFF
TRBD2	NA	TRBV4-2	TRBJ2-3	TGTGCCAGCCCTGATCCGGATAGCGGGGGGTTCACAGATACGCAGTATTTT	CASPDPDSGGFTDTQYF
NA	NA	TRBV6-2/TRBV6-3	TRBJ2-3	TGTGCCAGCCTCAGGGTCCCTAGCACAGATACGCAGTATTTT	CASLRVPSTDTQYF
NA	NA	TRBV30	TRBJ1-2	TGTGCCTGGAGTGTACCAAGGGAAGGCTACACCTTC	CAWSVPREGYTF
NA	NA	TRBV15	TRBJ1-4	TGTGCCACCAGCACAGACACAGCTCGAAAACTGTTTTTT	CATSTDTARKLFF
NA	NA	TRBV6-2/TRBV6-3	TRBJ1-4	TGTGCCAGCATGTGGGGGCGCGTGAAACTGTTTTTT	CASMWGRVKLFF
NA	few	TRBV5-1	TRBJ2-2	TGCGCCAGCAGCCCCCTAACAGGGTCCCGCACCGGGGAGCTGTTTTTT	CASSPLTGSRTGELFF
TRBD2	NA	TRBV29-1	TRBJ2-1	TGCAGCGTGCGGGGGACCTCGACCAATGAGCAGTTCTTC	CSVRGTSTNEQFF
NA	few	TRBV7-9	TRBJ2-2	TGTTCCGCGGAATGGGGCACCGGGGAGCTGTTTTTT	CSAEWGTGELFF
TRBD1	many	TRBV10-3	TRBJ1-3	TGTGCCATCAGTGTGCAGGGGGCCGACACCATATATTTT	CAISVQGADTIYF
NA	few	TRBV7-2	TRBJ2-7	TGTGCCAGCAGCTTAGAGTCGGGGATTGAGCAGTACTTC	CASSLESGIEQYF
NA	many	TRBV7-3	TRBJ2-3	TGTGCCAGCAGCTCCCGGCGGCCAGATACGCAGTATTTT	CASSSRRPDTQYF
NA	few	TRBV12-3/TRBV12-4	TRBJ2-1	TGTGCCAGCAGTTTAACTGTCCGGGATGAGCAGTTCTTC	CASSLTVRDEQFF
TRBD2	NA	TRBV20-1	TRBJ2-1	TGCAGTGCTAGCTCCTCTCCGGGGGGGCAGTTCTTC	CSASSSPGGQFF
NA	NA	TRBV7-6	TRBJ2-5	TGTGCCAGCAGCCCAGGGGAACTGTACTTC	CASSPGELYF
NA	many	TRBV19	TRBJ1-1	TGTGCCAGTAGCACCGACAGACTGAACACTGAAGCTTTCTTT	CASSTDRLNTEAFF
NA	NA	TRBV15	TRBJ1-6	TGTGCCACCAGCGTCGCCTATAATTCACCCCTCCACTTT	CATSVAYNSPLHF
NA	NA	TRBV28	TRBJ1-1	TGTGCCAGCAGTCCACTAACGAACACTGAAGCTTTCTTT	CASSPLTNTEAFF
NA	NA	TRBV6-5	TRBJ2-3	TGTGCCAGCAGGCTTCAACCGGGGCCGCAGTATTTT	CASRLQPGPQYF
TRBD2	NA	TRBV7-3	TRBJ2-1	TGTGCCAGCAGTACTGCGGGGGGGCTGGATGAGCAGTTCTTC	CASSTAGGLDEQFF